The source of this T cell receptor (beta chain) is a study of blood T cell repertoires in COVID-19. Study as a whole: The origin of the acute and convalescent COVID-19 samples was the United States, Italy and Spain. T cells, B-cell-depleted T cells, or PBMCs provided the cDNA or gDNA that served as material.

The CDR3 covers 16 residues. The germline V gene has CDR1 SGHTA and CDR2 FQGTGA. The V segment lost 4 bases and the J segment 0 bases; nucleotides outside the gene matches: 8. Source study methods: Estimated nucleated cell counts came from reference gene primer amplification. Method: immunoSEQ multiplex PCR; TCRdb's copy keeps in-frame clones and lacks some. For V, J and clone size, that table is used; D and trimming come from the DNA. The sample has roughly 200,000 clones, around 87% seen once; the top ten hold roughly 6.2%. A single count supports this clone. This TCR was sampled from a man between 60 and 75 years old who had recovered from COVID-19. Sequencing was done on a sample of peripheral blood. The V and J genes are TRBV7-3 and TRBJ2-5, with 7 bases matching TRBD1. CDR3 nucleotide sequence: TGTGCCAGCAGCTCCTGGGGCGACAGGGACCAAGAGACCCAGTACTTC. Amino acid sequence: CASSSWGDRDQETQYF. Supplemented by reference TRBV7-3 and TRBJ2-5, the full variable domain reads GAGVSQTPSNKVTEKGKYVELRCDPISGHTALYWYRQSLGQGPEFLIYFQGTGAADDSGLPNDRFFAVRPEGSVSTLKIQRTERGDSAVYLCASSSWGDRDQETQYFGPGTRLLVL.